Below, 14 T cell receptor beta chains from the same sample are listed, as sequenced in a study of blood T cells in healthy people across ages. Sample-barcoded 5' priming and a J-beta primer mix drove a second PCR of 7 to 11 cycles. TCRdb independently ran MiXCR on the 5' RACE reads; one entry per CDR3 protein. The sample consists of roughly 730,000 distinct CDR3 sequences, 56% of them appearing once. The material sequenced was blood. The receptors derive from a man aged 35-49 years in good health.

The V call is TRBV11-2, the J call TRBJ2-5; D may be TRBD2 (7 bases). The last part of the DNA fits TRBJ2-7 better; the J call may be wrong. Germline-derived CDR1 and CDR2 are SGHAT and FQNNGV. CDR3 length equals 17 residues. CDR3 sequence: CASSLDLGGGYSYEQYF. The CDR3 DNA reads as TGTGCCAGCAGCTTAGATCTAGGGGGGGGGTACTCCTACGAGCAGTACTTC.

The chain uses TRBV7-2 and TRBJ2-3; 8 bases are a match to TRBD2. The CDR3 has 16 residues. The germline V gene encodes CDR1 SGHTA and CDR2 FQGNSA. Unmatched junction bases numbered 7, after V lost 3 bases and J lost 2 bases. The CDR3 protein is CASSFWSGGTTDTQYF. CDR3 coding DNA: TGTGCCAGCAGCTTCTGGAGCGGGGGAACCACAGATACGCAGTATTTT.

This clonotype has only a few counts. CDR3 in amino acids: CASSNPDRGTYEQYF. The CDR3 nucleotides are TGTGCCAGCAGCAACCCGGACAGGGGGACCTACGAGCAGTACTTC. The rearrangement joins TRBV21-1 to TRBJ2-7; no check of the table's D call, TRBD1, against the DNA was made. TRBV21-1 is assigned pseudogene status. There are 15 residues in the CDR3.

This rearrangement joins TRBV12-3 or TRBV12-4 to TRBJ2-5; D gene unclear. This CDR3 comprises 13 residues. V was pared by 4 bases and J by 5 bases, with 11 bases between. CDR3 DNA sequence: TGTGCCAGCAGTTGTGCAGCGAGGGAGACCCAGTACTTC. Translating it yields CASSCAARETQYF.

The chain has TRBV4-1 and TRBJ2-1; no clear D. The CDR3 extends over 15 amino acids. The V end was cut by 0 bases, the J end by 2 bases, with 8 bases between. CDR1 MGHRA and CDR2 YSYEKL come from the germline V gene. The CDR3 DNA reads TGCGCCAGCAGCCAAGATCTGTCGACCTACAATGAGCAGTTCTTC. This gives the protein CASSQDLSTYNEQFF.

This chain uses TRBV7-9 with TRBJ2-1; 12 bases agree with TRBD2. From germline, CDR1 is SEHNR and CDR2 FQNEAQ (reference sequence). Losses at the gene ends were 1 base for V and 10 bases for J; bases not matched to a gene: 14. This CDR3 comprises 18 residues. CDR3 in amino acids: CASSLGGSGLAGIEEQFF. The CDR3, as DNA: TGTGCCAGCAGCTTAGGGGGTAGCGGACTAGCGGGGATTGAGGAGCAGTTCTTC. The variable domain in full, completed from reference TRBV7-9 and TRBJ2-1, reads DTGVSQNPRHKITKRGQNVTFRCDPISEHNRLYWYRQTLGQGPEFLTYFQNEAQLEKSRLLSDRFSAERPKGSFSTLEIQRTEQGDSAMYLCASSLGGSGLAGIEEQFFGPGTRLTVL.

Note on this clonotype: Germline is not matched at one junction end, which may reflect a read error. CDR3 nucleotide sequence: TGTGCCAGCAGTTTGGGCAGGGGCGTTCAAGAGGCCCAGTACTTC. Translated: CASSLGRGVQEAQYF. The chain is built from TRBV12-3 or TRBV12-4 and TRBJ2-5; D is perhaps TRBD1 (6 bases). The CDR3 length is 15 residues.

CDR3 amino acids: CSARDSSNYGYTF. The DNA of the CDR3 is TGCAGTGCTCGGGACAGTTCTAACTATGGCTACACCTTC. The J gene is TRBJ1-2, the V gene TRBV20-1; 7 bases align to TRBD1. The CDR3 loop spans 13 amino acids. The germline CDR1 and CDR2 sequences are DFQATT and SNEGSKA (reference sequence). V was clipped by 5 bases and J by 0 bases; unmatched bases: 3.

This clonotype was counted only a few times. The chain has TRBV29-1 and TRBJ2-1, with 9 bases that match TRBD2. The junction had 15 bases not matched to a gene; V was cut back by 6 bases and J by 6 bases. Germline assignment: CDR1 SQVTM and CDR2 ANQGSEA. The CDR3 totals 16 residues. In nucleotides, the CDR3 is TGCAGCGTGACGTCCAGCGGGGGGCCGAAAACCAATGAGCAGTTCTTC. Protein: CSVTSSGGPKTNEQFF.

This clonotype was detected only a few times. CDR3 protein: CASSSAKDRGLSGANVLTF. The CDR3 nucleotides read TGTGCCAGCAGCTCGGCCAAGGACAGGGGGCTTTCTGGGGCCAACGTCCTGACTTTC. This chain links TRBV11-1 with TRBJ2-6; 11 nucleotides align to TRBD1. The CDR3 is 19 residues long. The V gene end was trimmed by 4 bases and the J gene end by 1 base; junction bases not matched to a gene: 9. Germline CDR1 is SGHAT and CDR2 is FQDESV (reference sequence). The full variable domain, completed using reference TRBV11-1 and TRBJ2-6, is EAEVAQSPRYKITEKSQAVAFWCDPISGHATLYWYRQILGQGPELLVQFQDESVVDDSQLPKDRFSAERLKGVDSTLKIQPAELGDSAMYLCASSSAKDRGLSGANVLTFGAGSRLTVL.

The J gene is TRBJ2-5, the V gene TRBV7-2; TRBD2 aligns across 13 bases. The J call is doubtful: the DNA matches TRBJ2-7 better. CDR1 is SGHTA and CDR2 is FQGNSA in the germline V gene. This CDR3 has 14 residues. CDR3 nucleotides: TGTGCCAGCAGCTGGACTAGCGGGGGAGGCGAGCAGTACTTC. Amino acid sequence: CASSWTSGGGEQYF.

The CDR3 region is CASSFQSGALTSNEQYF. CDR3 sequence (DNA): TGTGCCAGCAGTTTTCAGTCCGGGGCCCTAACGAGTAACGAGCAGTACTTC. The chain joins TRBV27 to TRBJ2-7, with D perhaps being TRBD1 or TRBD2 (5 bases each). V lost 3 bases, J lost 5 bases, and 23 bases lay in between. Germline V lookup: CDR1 MNHEY, CDR2 SMNVEV (reference sequence). There are 17 residues in the CDR3.

The chain carries TRBV20-1 and TRBJ2-3; 10 bases match TRBD1. J was trimmed by 6 bases and V by 1 base; bases with no gene match: 4. The CDR3 contains 14 residues. Germline loops: CDR1 DFQATT, CDR2 SNEGSKA (reference sequence). In nucleotides, the CDR3 is TGCAGTGCTAGAGCCGGGACAGGGGCGGATACGCAGTATTTT. Protein: CSARAGTGADTQYF.

This chain links TRBV15 with TRBJ2-7, with 7 bases lining up with TRBD2. This CDR3 is built from 17 residues. Germline CDR1 LNHNV, CDR2 YYDKDF (reference sequence). J gave up 2 bases and V 4 bases, and 14 bases lay outside the gene matches. Written as DNA, the CDR3 is TGTGCCACCAGCAAATCGACCCTAGCGGATCAAACCTACGAGCAGTACTTC. Translated, it gives CATSKSTLADQTYEQYF. The full variable domain, with the rest looked up from reference TRBV15 and TRBJ2-7, is DAMVIQNPRYQVTQFGKPVTLSCSQTLNHNVMYWYQQKSSQAPKLLFHYYDKDFNNEADTPDNFQSRRPNTSFCFLDIRSPGLGDTAMYLCATSKSTLADQTYEQYFGPGTRLTVT.